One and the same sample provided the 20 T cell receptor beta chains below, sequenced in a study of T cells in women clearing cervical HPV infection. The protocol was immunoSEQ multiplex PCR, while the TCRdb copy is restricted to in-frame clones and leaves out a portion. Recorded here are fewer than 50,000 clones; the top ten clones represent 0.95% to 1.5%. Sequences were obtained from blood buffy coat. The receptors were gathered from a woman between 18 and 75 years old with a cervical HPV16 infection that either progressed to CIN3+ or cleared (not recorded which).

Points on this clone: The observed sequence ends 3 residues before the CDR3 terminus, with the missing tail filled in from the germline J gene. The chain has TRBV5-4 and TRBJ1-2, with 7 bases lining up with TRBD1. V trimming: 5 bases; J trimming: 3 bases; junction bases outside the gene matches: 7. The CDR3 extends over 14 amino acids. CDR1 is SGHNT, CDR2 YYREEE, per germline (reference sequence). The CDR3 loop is CASSTGALDYGYTF. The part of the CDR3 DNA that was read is TGTGCCAGCAGTACAGGGGCACTAGACTATGGC.

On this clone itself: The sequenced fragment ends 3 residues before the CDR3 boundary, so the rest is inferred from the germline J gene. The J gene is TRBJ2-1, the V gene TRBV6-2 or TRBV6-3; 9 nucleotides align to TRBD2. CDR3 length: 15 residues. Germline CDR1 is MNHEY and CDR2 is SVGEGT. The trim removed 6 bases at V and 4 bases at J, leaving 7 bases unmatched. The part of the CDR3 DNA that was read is TGTGCCAGCAGACCCATGGGACTAGCTTACAATGAG. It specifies CASRPMGLAYNE. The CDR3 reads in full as CASRPMGLAYNEQFF.

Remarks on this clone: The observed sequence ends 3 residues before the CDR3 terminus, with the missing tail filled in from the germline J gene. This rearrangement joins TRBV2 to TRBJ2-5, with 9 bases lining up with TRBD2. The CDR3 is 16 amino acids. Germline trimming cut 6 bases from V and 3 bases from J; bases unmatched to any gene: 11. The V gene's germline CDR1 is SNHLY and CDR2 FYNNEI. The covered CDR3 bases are TGTGCCAGCAGGGCCCCCTTTTCTAGCGGGGAAGAGACC. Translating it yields CASRAPFSSGEET. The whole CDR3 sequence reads CASRAPFSSGEETQYF.

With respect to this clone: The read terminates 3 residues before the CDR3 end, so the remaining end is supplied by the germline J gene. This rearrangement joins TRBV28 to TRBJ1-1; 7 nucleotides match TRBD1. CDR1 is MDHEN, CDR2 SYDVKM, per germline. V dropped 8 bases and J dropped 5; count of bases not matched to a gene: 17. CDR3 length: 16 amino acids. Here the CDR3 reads CASLGTEGASGTEAFF. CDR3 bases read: TGTGCCAGCTTAGGAACCGAGGGGGCGTCAGGGACTGAA.

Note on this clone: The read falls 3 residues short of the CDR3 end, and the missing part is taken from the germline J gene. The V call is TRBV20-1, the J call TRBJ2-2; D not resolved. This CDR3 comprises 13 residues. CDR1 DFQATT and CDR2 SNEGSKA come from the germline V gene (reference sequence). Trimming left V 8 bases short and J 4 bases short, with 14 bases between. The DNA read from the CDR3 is TGCAGTTATCCCTTGATCGGCACCGGGGAG. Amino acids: CSYPLIGTGE. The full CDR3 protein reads CSYPLIGTGELFF.

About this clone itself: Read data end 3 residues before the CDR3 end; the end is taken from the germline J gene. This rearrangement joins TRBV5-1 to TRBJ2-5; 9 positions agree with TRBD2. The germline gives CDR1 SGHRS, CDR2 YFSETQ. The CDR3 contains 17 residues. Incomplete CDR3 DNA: TGCGCCAGCAGCTTGGGAGTAGCGGGGGCGCAGGAAGGTACC. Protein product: CASSLGVAGAQEGT. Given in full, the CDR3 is CASSLGVAGAQEGTQYF.

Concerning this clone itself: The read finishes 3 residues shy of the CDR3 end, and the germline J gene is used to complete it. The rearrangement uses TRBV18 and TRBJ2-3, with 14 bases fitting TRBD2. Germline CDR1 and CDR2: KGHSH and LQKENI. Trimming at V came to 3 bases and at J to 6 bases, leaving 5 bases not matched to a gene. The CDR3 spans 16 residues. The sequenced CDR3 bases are TGTGCCAGCTCACCTGTGACTAGCGGGAGGGGCGATACG. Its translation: CASSPVTSGRGDT. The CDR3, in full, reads CASSPVTSGRGDTQYF.

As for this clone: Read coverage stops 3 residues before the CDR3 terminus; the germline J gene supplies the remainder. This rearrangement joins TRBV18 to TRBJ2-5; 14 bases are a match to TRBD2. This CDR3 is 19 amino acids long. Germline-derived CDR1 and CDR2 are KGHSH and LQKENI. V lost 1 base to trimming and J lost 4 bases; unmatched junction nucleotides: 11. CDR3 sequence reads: CASSPLTSGRAGVGETQYF. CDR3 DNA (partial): TGTGCCAGCTCACCACTGACTAGCGGGAGGGCCGGAGTAGGAGAGACC.

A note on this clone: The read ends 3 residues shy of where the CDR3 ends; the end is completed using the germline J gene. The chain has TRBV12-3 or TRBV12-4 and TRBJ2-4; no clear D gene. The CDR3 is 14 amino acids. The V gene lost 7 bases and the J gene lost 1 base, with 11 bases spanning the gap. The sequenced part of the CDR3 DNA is TGTGCCAGCACCCCGGGTGCGGCCAAAAACATT. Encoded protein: CASTPGAAKNI. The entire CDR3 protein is CASTPGAAKNIQYF.

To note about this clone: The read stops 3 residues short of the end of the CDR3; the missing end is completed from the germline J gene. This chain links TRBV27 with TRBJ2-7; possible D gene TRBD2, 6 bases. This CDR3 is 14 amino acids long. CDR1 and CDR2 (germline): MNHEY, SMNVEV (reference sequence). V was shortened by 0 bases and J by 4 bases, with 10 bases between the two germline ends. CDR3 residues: CASSLSPAGYEQYF. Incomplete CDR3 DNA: TGTGCCAGCAGTTTATCCCCGGCGGGGTACGAG.

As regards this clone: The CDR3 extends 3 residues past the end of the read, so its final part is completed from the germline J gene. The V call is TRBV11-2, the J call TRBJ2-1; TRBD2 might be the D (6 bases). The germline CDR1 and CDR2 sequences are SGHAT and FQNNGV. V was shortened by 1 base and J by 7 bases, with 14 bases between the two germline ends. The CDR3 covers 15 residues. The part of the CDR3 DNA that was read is TGTGCCAGCAGCTTAGGTAATAGCGGCCTAAATGAG. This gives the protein CASSLGNSGLNE. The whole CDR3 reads CASSLGNSGLNEQFF. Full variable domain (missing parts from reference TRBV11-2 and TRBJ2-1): EAGVAQSPRYKIIEKRQSVAFWCNPISGHATLYWYQQILGQGPKLLIQFQNNGVVDDSQLPKDRFSAERLKGVDSTLKIQPAKLEDSAVYLCASSLGNSGLNEQFFGPGTRLTVL.

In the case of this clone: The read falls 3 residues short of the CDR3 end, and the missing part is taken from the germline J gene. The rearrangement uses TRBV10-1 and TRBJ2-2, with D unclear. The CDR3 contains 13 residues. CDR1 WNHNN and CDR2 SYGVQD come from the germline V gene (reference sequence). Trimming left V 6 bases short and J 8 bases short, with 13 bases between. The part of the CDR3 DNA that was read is TGCGCCAGCAGCCGGAGCGCTGCTGGGGAG. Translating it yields CASSRSAAGE. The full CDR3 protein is CASSRSAAGELFF.

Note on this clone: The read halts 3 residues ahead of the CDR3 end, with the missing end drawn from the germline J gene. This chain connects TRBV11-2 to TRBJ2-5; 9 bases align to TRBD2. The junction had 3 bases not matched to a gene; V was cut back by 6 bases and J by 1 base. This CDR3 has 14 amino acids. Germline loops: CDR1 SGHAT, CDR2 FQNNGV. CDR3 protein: CASSSTSGQETQYF. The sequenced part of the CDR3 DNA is TGTGCCAGCAGTTCGACTAGCGGCCAAGAGACC.

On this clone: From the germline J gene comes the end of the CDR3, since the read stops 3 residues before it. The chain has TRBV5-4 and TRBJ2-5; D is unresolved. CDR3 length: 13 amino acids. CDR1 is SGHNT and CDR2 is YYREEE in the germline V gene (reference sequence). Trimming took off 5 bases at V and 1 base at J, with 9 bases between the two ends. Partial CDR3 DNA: TGTGCCAGCAGTCGGTCTGTCCAAGAGACC. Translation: CASSRSVQET. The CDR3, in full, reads CASSRSVQETQYF.

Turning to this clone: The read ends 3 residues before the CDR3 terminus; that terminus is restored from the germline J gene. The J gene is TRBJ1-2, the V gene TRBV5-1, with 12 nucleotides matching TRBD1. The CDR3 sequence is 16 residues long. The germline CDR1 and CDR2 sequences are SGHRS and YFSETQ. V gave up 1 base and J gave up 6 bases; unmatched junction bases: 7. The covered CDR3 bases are TGCGCCAGCAGCTTGCTCGGGGGACAGGGGGCTAATGGC. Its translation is CASSLLGGQGANG. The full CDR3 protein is CASSLLGGQGANGYTF.

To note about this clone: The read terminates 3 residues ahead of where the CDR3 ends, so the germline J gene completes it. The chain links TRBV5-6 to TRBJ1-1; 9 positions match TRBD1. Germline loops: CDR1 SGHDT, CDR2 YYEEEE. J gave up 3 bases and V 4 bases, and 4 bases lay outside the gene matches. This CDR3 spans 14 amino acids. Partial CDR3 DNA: TGTGCCAGCAGCCGAGACAGGGGGGACACTGAA. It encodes CASSRDRGDTE. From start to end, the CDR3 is CASSRDRGDTEAFF.

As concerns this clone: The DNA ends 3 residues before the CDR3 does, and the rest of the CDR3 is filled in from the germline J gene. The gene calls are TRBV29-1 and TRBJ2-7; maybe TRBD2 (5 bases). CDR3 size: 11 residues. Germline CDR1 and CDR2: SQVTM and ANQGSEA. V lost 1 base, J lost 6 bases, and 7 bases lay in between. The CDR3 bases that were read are TGCAGCGTTGAAGCGGGGTCCGAG. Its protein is CSVEAGSE. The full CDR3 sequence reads CSVEAGSEQYF.

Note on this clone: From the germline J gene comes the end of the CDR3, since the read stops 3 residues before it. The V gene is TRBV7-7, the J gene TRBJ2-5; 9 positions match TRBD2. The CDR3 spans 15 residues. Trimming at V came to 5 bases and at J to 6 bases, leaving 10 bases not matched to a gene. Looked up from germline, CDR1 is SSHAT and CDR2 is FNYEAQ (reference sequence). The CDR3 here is CASSKTAGGFQTQYF. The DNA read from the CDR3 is TGTGCCAGCAGCAAGACAGCGGGAGGTTTTCAGACC. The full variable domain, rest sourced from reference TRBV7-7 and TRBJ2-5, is GAGVSQSPRYKVTKRGQDVTLRCDPISSHATLYWYQQALGQGPEFLTYFNYEAQPDKSGLPSDRFSAERPEGSISTLTIQRTEQRDSAMYRCASSKTAGGFQTQYFGPGTRLLVL.

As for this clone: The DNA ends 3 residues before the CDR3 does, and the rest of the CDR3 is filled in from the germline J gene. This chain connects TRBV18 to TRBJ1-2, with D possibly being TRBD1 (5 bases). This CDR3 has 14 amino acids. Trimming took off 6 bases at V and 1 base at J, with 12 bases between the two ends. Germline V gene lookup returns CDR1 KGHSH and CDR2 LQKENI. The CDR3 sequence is CASSSQEDNYGYTF. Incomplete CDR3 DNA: TGTGCCAGCTCGTCACAGGAGGATAACTATGGC.

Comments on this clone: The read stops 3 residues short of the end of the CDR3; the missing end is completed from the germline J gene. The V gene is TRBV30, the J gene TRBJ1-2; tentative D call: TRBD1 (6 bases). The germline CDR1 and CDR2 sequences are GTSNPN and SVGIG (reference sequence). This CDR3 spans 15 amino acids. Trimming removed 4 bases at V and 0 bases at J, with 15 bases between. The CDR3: CAWIIDRSTNYGYTF. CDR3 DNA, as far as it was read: TGTGCCTGGATTATAGACAGGTCCACTAACTATGGC.